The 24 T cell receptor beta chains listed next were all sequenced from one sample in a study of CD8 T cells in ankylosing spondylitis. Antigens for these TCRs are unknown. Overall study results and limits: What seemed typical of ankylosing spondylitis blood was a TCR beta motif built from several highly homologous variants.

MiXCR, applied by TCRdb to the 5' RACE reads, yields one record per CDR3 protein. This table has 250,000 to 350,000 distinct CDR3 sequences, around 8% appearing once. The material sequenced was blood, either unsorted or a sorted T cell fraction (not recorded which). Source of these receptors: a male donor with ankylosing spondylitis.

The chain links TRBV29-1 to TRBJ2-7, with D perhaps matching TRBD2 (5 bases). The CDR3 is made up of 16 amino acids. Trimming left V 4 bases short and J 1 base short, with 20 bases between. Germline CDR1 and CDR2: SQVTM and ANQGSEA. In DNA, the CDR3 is TGCAGCGTTGTTGGTTTGGTGGGAGAGGGTTCCTACGAGCAGTACTTC. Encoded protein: CSVVGLVGEGSYEQYF.

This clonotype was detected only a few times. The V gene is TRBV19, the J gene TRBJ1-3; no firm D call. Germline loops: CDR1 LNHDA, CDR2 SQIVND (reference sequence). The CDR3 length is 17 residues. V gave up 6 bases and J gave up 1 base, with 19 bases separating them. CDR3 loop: CASRNSLRVPSGNTIYF. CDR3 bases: TGTGCCAGTAGAAATAGTCTCCGGGTTCCGTCTGGAAACACCATATATTTT. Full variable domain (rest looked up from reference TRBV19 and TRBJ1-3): DGGITQSPKYLFRKEGQNVTLSCEQNLNHDAMYWYRQDPGQGLRLIYYSQIVNDFQKGDIAEGYSVSREKKESFPLTVTSAQKNPTAFYLCASRNSLRVPSGNTIYFGEGSWLTVV.

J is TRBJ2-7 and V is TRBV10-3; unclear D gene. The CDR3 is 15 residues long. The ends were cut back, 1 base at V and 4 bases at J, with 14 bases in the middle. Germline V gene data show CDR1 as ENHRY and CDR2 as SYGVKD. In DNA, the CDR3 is TGTGCCATCAGTGAGTTCGCCGGTGGGCCTTACGAGCAGTACTTC. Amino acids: CAISEFAGGPYEQYF.

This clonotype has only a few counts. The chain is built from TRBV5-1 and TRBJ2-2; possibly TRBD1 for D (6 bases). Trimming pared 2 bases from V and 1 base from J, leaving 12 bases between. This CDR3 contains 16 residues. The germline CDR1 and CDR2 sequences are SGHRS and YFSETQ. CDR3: CASSLTGTQNTGELFF. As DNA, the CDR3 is TGCGCCAGCAGCTTAACCGGGACACAGAACACCGGGGAGCTGTTTTTT.

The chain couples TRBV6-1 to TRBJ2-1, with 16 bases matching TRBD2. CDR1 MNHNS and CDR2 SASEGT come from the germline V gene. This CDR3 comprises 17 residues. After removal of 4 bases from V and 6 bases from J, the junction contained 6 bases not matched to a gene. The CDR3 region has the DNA TGTGCCAGCAGTGTCACGGGACTAGCGGGAGGGGGCAATGAGCAGTTCTTC. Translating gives CASSVTGLAGGGNEQFF.

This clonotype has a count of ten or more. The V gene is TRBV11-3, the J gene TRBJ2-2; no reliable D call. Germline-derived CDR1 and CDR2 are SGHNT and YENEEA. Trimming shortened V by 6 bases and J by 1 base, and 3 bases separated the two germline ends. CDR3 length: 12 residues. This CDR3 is CASRENTGELFF. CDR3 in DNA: TGTGCCAGCAGGGAGAACACCGGGGAGCTGTTTTTT.

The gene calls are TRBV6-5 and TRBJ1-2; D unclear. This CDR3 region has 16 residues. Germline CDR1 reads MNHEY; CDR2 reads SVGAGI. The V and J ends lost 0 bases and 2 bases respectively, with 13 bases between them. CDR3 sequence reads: CASSYSTGPRNYGYTF. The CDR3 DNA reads TGTGCCAGCAGTTACTCGACGGGCCCGAGGAACTATGGCTACACCTTC.

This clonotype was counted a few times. CDR3 in amino acids: CASSLLTVGIYGYTF. Written as DNA, the CDR3 is TGTGCCAGCAGTCTTCTCACGGTTGGGATCTATGGCTACACCTTC. The chain carries TRBV2 and TRBJ1-2, with no clear D. This CDR3 contains 15 residues. Germline values: CDR1 SNHLY, CDR2 FYNNEI. The V and J ends lost 5 bases and 4 bases respectively, with 17 bases between them.

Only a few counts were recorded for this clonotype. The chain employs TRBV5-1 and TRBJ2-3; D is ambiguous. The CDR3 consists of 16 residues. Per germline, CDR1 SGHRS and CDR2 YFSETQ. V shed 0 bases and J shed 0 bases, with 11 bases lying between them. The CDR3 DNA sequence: TGCGCCAGCAGCTTGGATCGGCGAACTAGCACAGATACGCAGTATTTT. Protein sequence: CASSLDRRTSTDTQYF.

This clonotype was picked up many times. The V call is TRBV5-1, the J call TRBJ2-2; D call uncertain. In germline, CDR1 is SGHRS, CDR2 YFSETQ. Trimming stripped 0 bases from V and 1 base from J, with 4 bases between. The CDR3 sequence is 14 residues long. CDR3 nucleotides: TGCGCCAGCAGCTTGGCTCAGAACACCGGGGAGCTGTTTTTT. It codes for CASSLAQNTGELFF.

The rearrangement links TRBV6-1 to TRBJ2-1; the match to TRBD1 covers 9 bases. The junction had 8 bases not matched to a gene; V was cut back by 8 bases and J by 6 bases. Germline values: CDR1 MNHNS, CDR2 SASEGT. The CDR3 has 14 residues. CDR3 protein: CASVRDRESNEQFF. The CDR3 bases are TGTGCCAGCGTGCGGGACAGGGAATCCAATGAGCAGTTCTTC.

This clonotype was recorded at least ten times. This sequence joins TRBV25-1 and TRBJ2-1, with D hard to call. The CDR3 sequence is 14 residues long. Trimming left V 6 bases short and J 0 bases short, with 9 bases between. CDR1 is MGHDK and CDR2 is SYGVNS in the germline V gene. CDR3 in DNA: TGTGCCAGCAGCGTCCTCTCCTCCTACAATGAGCAGTTCTTC. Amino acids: CASSVLSSYNEQFF.

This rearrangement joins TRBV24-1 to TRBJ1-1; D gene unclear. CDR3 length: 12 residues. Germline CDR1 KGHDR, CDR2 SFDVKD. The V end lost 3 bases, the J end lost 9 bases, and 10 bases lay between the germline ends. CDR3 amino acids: CATSDARDQAFF. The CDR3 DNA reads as TGTGCCACCAGTGATGCCCGGGATCAAGCTTTCTTT.

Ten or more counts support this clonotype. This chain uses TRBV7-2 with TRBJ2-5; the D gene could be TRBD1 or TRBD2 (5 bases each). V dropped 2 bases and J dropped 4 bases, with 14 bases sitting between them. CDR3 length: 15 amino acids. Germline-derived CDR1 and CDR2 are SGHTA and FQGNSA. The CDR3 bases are TGTGCCAGCAGCTTACTGATGATTGGGGGAGAGACCCAGTACTTC. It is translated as CASSLLMIGGETQYF.

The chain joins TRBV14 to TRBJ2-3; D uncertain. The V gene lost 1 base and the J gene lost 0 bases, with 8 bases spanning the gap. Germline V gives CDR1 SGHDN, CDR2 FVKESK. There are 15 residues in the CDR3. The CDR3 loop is CASSQVRASTDTQYF. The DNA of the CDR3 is TGTGCCAGCAGCCAAGTCAGAGCTAGCACAGATACGCAGTATTTT. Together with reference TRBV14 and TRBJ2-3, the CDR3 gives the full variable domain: EAGVTQFPSHSVIEKGQTVTLRCDPISGHDNLYWYRRVMGKEIKFLLHFVKESKQDESGMPNNRFLAERTGGTYSTLKVQPAELEDSGVYFCASSQVRASTDTQYFGPGTRLTVL.

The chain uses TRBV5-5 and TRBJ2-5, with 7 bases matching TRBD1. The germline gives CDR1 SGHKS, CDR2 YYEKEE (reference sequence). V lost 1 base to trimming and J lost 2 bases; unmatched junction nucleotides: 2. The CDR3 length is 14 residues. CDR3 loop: CASSLTGVQETQYF. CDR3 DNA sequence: TGTGCCAGCAGCTTGACAGGGGTTCAAGAGACCCAGTACTTC.

CDR3: CASSPVGEGSGNQPQHF. In DNA, the CDR3 is TGTGCCAGCAGTCCAGTGGGCGAAGGGAGTGGCAATCAGCCCCAGCATTTT. The chain is built from TRBV4-2 and TRBJ1-5; D not certain. In germline, CDR1 is LGHNA, CDR2 YNFKEQ. Deletions cut 6 bases from V and 2 bases from J, with 20 bases between. The CDR3 is 17 amino acids.

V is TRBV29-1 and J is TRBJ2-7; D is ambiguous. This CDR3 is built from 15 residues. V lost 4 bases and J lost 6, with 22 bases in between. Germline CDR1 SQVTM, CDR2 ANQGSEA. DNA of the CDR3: TGCAGCGTTGTGGTGTGGGAACGGTCTATAGGCGAGCAGTACTTC. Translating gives CSVVVWERSIGEQYF.

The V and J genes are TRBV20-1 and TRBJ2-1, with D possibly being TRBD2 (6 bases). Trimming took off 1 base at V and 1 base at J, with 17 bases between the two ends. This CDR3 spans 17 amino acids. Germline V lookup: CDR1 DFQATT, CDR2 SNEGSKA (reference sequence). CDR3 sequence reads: CSARGLTSGLSYNEQFF. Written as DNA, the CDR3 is TGCAGTGCTAGAGGTTTAACAAGCGGGCTATCCTACAATGAGCAGTTCTTC.

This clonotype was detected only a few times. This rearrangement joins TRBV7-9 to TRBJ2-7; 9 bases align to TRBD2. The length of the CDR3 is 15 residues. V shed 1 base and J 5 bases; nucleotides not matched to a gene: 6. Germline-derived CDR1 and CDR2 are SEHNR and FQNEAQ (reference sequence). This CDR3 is CASSLGAGGPHEQYF. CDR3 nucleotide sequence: TGTGCCAGCAGCTTAGGGGCGGGAGGGCCTCACGAGCAGTACTTC.

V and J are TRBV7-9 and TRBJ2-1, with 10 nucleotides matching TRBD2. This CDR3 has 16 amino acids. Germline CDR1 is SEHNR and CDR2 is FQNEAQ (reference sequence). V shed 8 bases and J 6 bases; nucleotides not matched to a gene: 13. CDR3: CASHSPLAGAPNEQFF. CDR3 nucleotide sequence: TGTGCCAGCCATTCTCCCCTAGCGGGAGCACCCAATGAGCAGTTCTTC.

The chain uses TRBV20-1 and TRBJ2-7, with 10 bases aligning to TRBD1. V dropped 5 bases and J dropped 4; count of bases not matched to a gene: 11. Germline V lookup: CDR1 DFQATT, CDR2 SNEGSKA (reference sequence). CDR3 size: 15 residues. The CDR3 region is CSAPTRDRGLYEQYF. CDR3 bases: TGCAGTGCTCCGACCCGAGACAGGGGGCTTTACGAGCAGTACTTC.

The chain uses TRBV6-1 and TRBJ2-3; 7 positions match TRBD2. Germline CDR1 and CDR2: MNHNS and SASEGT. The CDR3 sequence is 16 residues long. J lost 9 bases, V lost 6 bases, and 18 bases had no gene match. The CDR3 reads CASSPTSAGGPGTQYF. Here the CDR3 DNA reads TGTGCCAGCAGCCCAACTAGCGCCGGAGGCCCGGGCACGCAGTATTTT.

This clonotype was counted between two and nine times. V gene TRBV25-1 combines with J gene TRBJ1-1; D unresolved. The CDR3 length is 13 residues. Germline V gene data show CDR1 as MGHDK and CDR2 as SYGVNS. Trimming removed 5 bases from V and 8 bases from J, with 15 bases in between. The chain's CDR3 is CASSTFRATEAFF. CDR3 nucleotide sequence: TGTGCCAGCAGTACCTTCCGGGCCACGGAAGCTTTCTTT.